These T cell receptor beta chains were read from a single sample in a study of T cells after yellow fever vaccination. TCRdb re-called the 5' RACE reads with MiXCR, one entry per CDR3 protein. The table has 450,000 to 600,000 distinct CDR3 sequences, around 17% seen once. The starting material was PBMCs, obtained less than 6 days after the first yellow fever vaccination. The source is a man younger than 35 who received the YFV17D yellow fever vaccine. Both conserved end residues are trimmed from each CDR3.

TRBJ2-5 | TRBV12-3/TRBV12-4 | ASSLGLGLRETQY
TRBJ1-1 | TRBV5-4 | ASSWGDRDTEAF
TRBJ2-4 | TRBV5-8 | ASSLAQGTIQY
TRBJ2-7 | TRBV5-4 | ASSFSGSGTYEQY
TRBJ1-4 | TRBV5-1 | ASSLDPAGLDSNEKLF
TRBJ2-1 | TRBV2 | ASRSTGDFYNEQF
TRBJ1-1 | TRBV12-3/TRBV12-4 | ASSLSFTEAF
TRBJ2-3 | TRBV21-1 | ASSIGRVRDTDTQY
TRBJ2-1 | TRBV14 | ASRRTGEQF
TRBJ2-7 | TRBV20-1 | SARDSVSYEQY
TRBJ1-6 | TRBV20-1 | SARPLGGRNSPLH
TRBJ1-4 | TRBV7-9 | ASSPGVVAEKLF
TRBJ2-5 | TRBV7-2 | ASSLRQGIRETQY
TRBJ2-1 | TRBV12-3/TRBV12-4 | ASSRAGVEQF
TRBJ1-4 | TRBV19 | ASTESAANEKLF
TRBJ1-3 | TRBV4-3 | ASSQEGFAAATGNTIY
TRBJ2-4 | TRBV6-5 | ASSFKGAAKNIQY
TRBJ2-2 | TRBV18 | ASSRGHSNTGELF
TRBJ1-1 | TRBV5-5 | ASRLWDEIQEAF
TRBJ2-2 | TRBV7-9 | ASSSGALNTGELF
TRBJ2-3 | TRBV10-3 | AISATSGAPNTQY
TRBJ2-7 | TRBV7-2 | ASSHTSGGPYEQY
TRBJ2-1 | TRBV5-1 | ATSGTYNEQF
TRBJ2-1 | TRBV7-8 | ASSRGPIGYEQF
TRBJ2-3 | TRBV11-2 | ASSAPRGQTTSTDTQY
TRBJ2-1 | TRBV5-1 | ASTSDRGYNEQF
TRBJ2-1 | TRBV7-6 | ASSLVRKRGASRNEQF
TRBJ2-3 | TRBV6-1 | ASRHRGGGDTQY
TRBJ1-1 | TRBV12-3/TRBV12-4 | ASSFGGEETEAF
TRBJ2-5 | TRBV5-1 | ASSLEGAETQY
TRBJ2-5 | TRBV11-2 | ASSFNSGGTEETQY
TRBJ1-5 | TRBV19 | ASRPPGQGARQPQH
TRBJ2-2 | TRBV5-1 | ASSAPTSGNTGELF
TRBJ1-1 | TRBV25-1 | ASSGTGQSSEAF
TRBJ1-2 | TRBV7-2 | ASTPPSGQTYGYT
TRBJ2-2 | TRBV10-3 | AISDRTGASTGELF
TRBJ1-6 | TRBV2 | ASTTTWDSPLH
TRBJ2-5 | TRBV7-2 | ASSSLGVETHY
TRBJ2-3 | TRBV4-1 | ASSQDWGPGLAADTQY
TRBJ2-2 | TRBV5-6 | ASIRAGLSGELF
TRBJ2-5 | TRBV18 | ASSLNSEETQY
TRBJ1-1 | TRBV29-1 | SVRSVPIDTEAF
TRBJ1-1 | TRBV7-2 | ASSLARGVNEAF
TRBJ2-1 | TRBV7-7 | ATPPGLVGDEQF
TRBJ2-1 | TRBV29-1 | MAVVLGNEQF
TRBJ2-3 | TRBV7-3 | ASSLGSGPVSTDTQY
TRBJ1-4 | TRBV4-1 | ASSQDQAPATNEKLF
TRBJ1-5 | TRBV6-5 | ALGREGGNQPQH
TRBJ2-1 | TRBV12-3/TRBV12-4 | ASSWIGTRPLTSYNEQF
TRBJ1-6 | TRBV7-6 | ASSSPQGNNSPLH
TRBJ2-3 | TRBV12-3/TRBV12-4 | ASSSETRADTQY
TRBJ2-3 | TRBV5-4 | ASSAPWSDTQY
TRBJ2-3 | TRBV7-7 | ASSLEGGPIDTQY